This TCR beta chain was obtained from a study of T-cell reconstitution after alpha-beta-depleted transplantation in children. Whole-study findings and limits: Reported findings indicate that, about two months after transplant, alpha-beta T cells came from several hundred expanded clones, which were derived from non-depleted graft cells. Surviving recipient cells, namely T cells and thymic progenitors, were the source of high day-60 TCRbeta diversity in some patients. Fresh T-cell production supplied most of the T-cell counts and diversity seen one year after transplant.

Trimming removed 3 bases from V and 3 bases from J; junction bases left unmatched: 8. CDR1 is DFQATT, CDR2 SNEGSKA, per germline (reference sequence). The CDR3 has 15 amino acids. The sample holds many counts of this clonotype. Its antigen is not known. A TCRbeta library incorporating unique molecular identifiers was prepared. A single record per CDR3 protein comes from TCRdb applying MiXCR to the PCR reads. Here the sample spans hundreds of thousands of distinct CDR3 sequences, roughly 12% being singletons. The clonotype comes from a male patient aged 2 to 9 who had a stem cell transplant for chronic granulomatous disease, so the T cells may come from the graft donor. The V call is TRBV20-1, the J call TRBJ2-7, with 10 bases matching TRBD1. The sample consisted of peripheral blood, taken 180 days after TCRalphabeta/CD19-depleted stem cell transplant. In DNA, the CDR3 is TGCAGTGCTAGTGGAGGGACAGGGGTCCTCTACGAGCAGTACTTC. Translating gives CSASGGTGVLYEQYF.